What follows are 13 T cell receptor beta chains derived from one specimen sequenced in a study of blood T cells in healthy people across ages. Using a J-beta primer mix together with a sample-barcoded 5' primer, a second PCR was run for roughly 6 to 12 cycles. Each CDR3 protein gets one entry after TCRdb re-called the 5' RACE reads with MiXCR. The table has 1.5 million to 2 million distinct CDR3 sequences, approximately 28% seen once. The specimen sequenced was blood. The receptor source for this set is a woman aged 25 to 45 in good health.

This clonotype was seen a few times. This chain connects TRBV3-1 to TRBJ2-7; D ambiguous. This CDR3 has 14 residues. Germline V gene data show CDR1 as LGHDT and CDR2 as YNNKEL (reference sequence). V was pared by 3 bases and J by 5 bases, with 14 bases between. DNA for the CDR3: TGTGCCAGCAGCCATCAAAGAAGTTTCCACGAGCAGTACTTC. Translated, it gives CASSHQRSFHEQYF.

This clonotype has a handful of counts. The CDR3 spells CASSNENYGYTF. DNA of the CDR3: TGTGCCAGCAGCAACGAAAACTATGGCTACACCTTC. This rearrangement joins TRBV11-2 to TRBJ1-2; D is unresolved. Germline V gene sequence: CDR1 SGHAT, CDR2 FQNNGV. V was cut by 5 bases and J by 2 bases, with 6 bases left in between. The CDR3 covers 12 residues. The variable domain in full, completed from reference TRBV11-2 and TRBJ1-2, reads EAGVAQSPRYKIIEKRQSVAFWCNPISGHATLYWYQQILGQGPKLLIQFQNNGVVDDSQLPKDRFSAERLKGVDSTLKIQPAKLEDSAVYLCASSNENYGYTFGSGTRLTVV.

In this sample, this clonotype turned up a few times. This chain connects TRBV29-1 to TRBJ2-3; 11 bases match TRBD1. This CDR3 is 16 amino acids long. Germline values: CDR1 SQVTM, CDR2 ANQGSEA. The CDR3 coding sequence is TGCAGGTCCCCCTGGACAGGGGGCGCCTGGATAGATACGCAGTATTTT. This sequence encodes CRSPWTGGAWIDTQYF.

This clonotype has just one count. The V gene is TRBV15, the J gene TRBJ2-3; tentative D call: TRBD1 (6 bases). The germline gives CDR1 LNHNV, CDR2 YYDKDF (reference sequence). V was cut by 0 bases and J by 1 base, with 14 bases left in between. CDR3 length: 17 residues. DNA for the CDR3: TGTGCCACCAGCAGAGATCGGGTAGAGGGGGGCACAGATACGCAGTATTTT. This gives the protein CATSRDRVEGGTDTQYF. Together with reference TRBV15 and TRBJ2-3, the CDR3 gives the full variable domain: DAMVIQNPRYQVTQFGKPVTLSCSQTLNHNVMYWYQQKSSQAPKLLFHYYDKDFNNEADTPDNFQSRRPNTSFCFLDIRSPGLGDTAMYLCATSRDRVEGGTDTQYFGPGTRLTVL.

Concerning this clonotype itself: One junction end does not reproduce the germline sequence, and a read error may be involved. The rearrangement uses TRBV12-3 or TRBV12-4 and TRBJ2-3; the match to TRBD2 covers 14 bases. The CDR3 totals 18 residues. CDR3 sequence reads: CANSGLAGGNYDTDTQYF. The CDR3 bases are TGTGCCAACAGTGGACTAGCGGGGGGCAACTATGACACAGATACGCAGTATTTT.

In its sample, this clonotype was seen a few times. The CDR3 DNA sequence: TGTGCCAGTCTCCAGGGGCCAAACACAGATACGCAGTATTTT. Residues: CASLQGPNTDTQYF. V is TRBV5-6 and J is TRBJ2-3, with D perhaps matching TRBD1 (6 bases). The CDR3 runs to 14 residues. V gave up 8 bases and J gave up 2 bases, with 15 bases separating them. Germline CDR1 and CDR2: SGHDT and YYEEEE.

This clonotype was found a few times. As DNA, the CDR3 is TGTGCCAGCAGCTTAGGAGGGAAAAGCACCGAGCAGTACTTC. Its translation: CASSLGGKSTEQYF. The chain has TRBV7-6 and TRBJ2-7, with D perhaps matching TRBD2 (5 bases). Germline V gene sequence: CDR1 SGHVS, CDR2 FNYEAQ. V shed 1 base and J shed 6 bases, with 13 bases lying between them. This CDR3 has 14 residues. The full variable domain, in which reference TRBV7-6 and TRBJ2-7 provide the parts outside the CDR3, is GAGVSQSPRYKVTKRGQDVALRCDPISGHVSLYWYRQALGQGPEFLTYFNYEAQQDKSGLPNDRFSAERPEGSISTLTIQRTEQRDSAMYRCASSLGGKSTEQYFGPGTRLTVT.

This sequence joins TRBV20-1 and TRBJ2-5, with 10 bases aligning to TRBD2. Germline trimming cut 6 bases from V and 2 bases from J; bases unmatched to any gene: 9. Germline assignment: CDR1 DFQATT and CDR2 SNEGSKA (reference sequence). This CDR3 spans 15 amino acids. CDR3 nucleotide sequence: TGCAGTGCCCTCGGACGAGCGGGAGGGCAAGAGACCCAGTACTTC. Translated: CSALGRAGGQETQYF.

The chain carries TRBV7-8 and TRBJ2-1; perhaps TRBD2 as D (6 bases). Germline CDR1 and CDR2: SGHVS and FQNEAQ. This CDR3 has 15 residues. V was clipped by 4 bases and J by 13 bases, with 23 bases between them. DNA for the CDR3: TGTGCCAGCAGCTCTGGGGGTGGGGTTCGGGAGACCCAGTTCTTC. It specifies CASSSGGGVRETQFF.

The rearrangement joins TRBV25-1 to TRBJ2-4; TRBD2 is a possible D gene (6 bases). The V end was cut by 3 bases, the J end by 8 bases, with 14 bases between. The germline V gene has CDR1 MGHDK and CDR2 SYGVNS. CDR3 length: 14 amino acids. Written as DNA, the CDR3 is TGTGCCAGCAGTGATCGTAACGGAGGGGACATTCAGTACTTC. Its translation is CASSDRNGGDIQYF.

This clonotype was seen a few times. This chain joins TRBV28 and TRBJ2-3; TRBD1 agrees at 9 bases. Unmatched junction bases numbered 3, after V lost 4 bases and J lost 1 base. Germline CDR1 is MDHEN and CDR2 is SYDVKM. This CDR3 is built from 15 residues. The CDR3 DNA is TGTGCCAGCAGTTGGGACAGGGTCGGCACAGATACGCAGTATTTT. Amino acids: CASSWDRVGTDTQYF.

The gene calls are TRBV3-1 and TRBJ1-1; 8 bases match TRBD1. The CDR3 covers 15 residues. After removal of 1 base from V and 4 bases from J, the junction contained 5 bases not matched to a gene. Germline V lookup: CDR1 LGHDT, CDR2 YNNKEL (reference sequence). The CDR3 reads CASSQGTGPGTEAFF. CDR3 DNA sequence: TGTGCCAGCAGCCAAGGGACAGGGCCCGGCACTGAAGCTTTCTTT. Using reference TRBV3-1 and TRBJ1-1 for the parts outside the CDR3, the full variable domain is DTAVSQTPKYLVTQMGNDKSIKCEQNLGHDTMYWYKQDSKKFLKIMFSYNNKELIINETVPNRFSPKSPDKAHLNLHINSLELGDSAVYFCASSQGTGPGTEAFFGQGTRLTVV.

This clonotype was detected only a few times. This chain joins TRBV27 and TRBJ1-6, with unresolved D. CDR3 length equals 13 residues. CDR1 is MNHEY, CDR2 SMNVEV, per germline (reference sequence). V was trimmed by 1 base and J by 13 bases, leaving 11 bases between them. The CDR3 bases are TGTGCCAGCAGTTTATTGAGCCGATCCCCCCTCCACTTT. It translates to CASSLLSRSPLHF.